This T cell receptor (beta chain) was recorded in a study of regulatory T cells in long-lasting Graves disease. For the study at large: Over 5 years on antithyroid drugs plus positive TSH receptor antibodies marked Graves' disease as persistent. Study conclusions and caveats: There was favoring of TRBV28, TRBJ1-2 and TRBJ2-5 in persistent disease. Persistent-disease Graves' patients showed less TCR diversity than new cases. Fewer public clonotypes were shared by new patients (roughly 970) than by persistent patients (roughly 2,500).

This clonotype has a count of ten or more. Its target is unknown. HTBI primers from iRepertoire and Arm-PCR of CDR3 regions yielded the TCR beta libraries. TCRdb passed the multiplex PCR reads through MiXCR, listing each CDR3 protein once. The table shows about 400,000 distinct CDR3 sequences, with 20% to 25% occurring only once. Germline values: CDR1 SGHDT, CDR2 YYEEEE. CDR3 length: 12 residues. V was pared by 7 bases and J by 4 bases, with 11 bases between. Time point here: persistent/refractory GD, antithyroid drugs over 5 years with positive TRAb. PBMCs provided the RNA from which the TCR library was made.

The J gene is TRBJ1-1, the V gene TRBV5-6; D is ambiguous. The TCR originated in a female donor with Graves disease. Sequencing used peripheral blood mononuclear cells (PBMCs), obtained when the disease was refractory, from a patient treated with antithyroid drugs. The chain's CDR3 is CASATSRTEAFF. The CDR3 coding sequence is TGTGCCAGCGCGACCTCCCGCACTGAAGCTTTCTTT.